Following are 10 T cell receptor beta chains from one sample sequenced in a study of blood T cell repertoires in COVID-19. Sequencing used immunoSEQ multiplex PCR; TCRdb keeps in-frame clones, though not all of them. The repertoire consists of over 130,000 clones, with about 80% occurring once and the leading ten covering 4%. Source material: peripheral blood. The receptor set was obtained from a woman aged 55 to 70 with acute or convalescent COVID-19.

The chain joins TRBV14 to TRBJ2-7; 8 nucleotides match TRBD1. Trimming removed 1 base from V and 3 bases from J; junction bases left unmatched: 8. CDR3 length: 16 residues. Germline V gene sequence: CDR1 SGHDN, CDR2 FVKESK. In nucleotides, the CDR3 is TGTGCCAGCAGCCAAGTCGGACAGGGTACTATCTACGAGCAGTACTTC. This codes for CASSQVGQGTIYEQYF.

This clone was seen just once. CDR3 coding DNA: TGTGCCAGCAGCCTATCCGGGACTCACAAAAACATTCAGTACTTC. It codes for CASSLSGTHKNIQYF. The chain combines TRBV13 with TRBJ2-4, with D maybe TRBD2 (6 bases). This CDR3 is built from 15 residues. The V gene's germline CDR1 is PRHDT and CDR2 FYEKMQ (reference sequence). V lost 5 bases and J lost 3, with 14 bases in between.

The rearrangement uses TRBV6-5 and TRBJ2-3; 9 nucleotides agree with TRBD1. Germline CDR1 is MNHEY and CDR2 is SVGAGI. The CDR3 loop spans 12 amino acids. J lost 14 bases, V lost 2 bases, and 5 bases had no gene match. For the CDR3, the DNA is TGTGCCAGCAGTTACGGGGGACAGGGTTTGTATTTT. It is translated as CASSYGGQGLYF.

CDR3 bases: TGTGCCAGCACTCAAAGCGGGACCAGCACAGATACGCAGTATTTT. Amino acid sequence: CASTQSGTSTDTQYF. This rearrangement joins TRBV2 to TRBJ2-3, with 7 bases lining up with TRBD2. From germline, CDR1 is SNHLY and CDR2 FYNNEI. CDR3 length equals 15 residues. V lost 7 bases to trimming and J lost 0 bases; unmatched junction nucleotides: 7.

The chain couples TRBV11-2 to TRBJ1-4; TRBD1 matches at 7 bases. Germline V gives CDR1 SGHAT, CDR2 FQNNGV. The ends lost 2 bases at V and 7 bases at J; junction bases unmatched: 4. The CDR3 contains 14 residues. CDR3 residues: CASSLNRGSEKLFF. Here the CDR3 DNA reads TGTGCCAGCAGCTTAAACAGGGGAAGTGAAAAACTGTTTTTT. The full variable domain, completed using reference TRBV11-2 and TRBJ1-4, is EAGVAQSPRYKIIEKRQSVAFWCNPISGHATLYWYQQILGQGPKLLIQFQNNGVVDDSQLPKDRFSAERLKGVDSTLKIQPAKLEDSAVYLCASSLNRGSEKLFFGSGTQLSVL.

The chain recombines TRBV2 with TRBJ2-7, with 11 bases aligning to TRBD1. The CDR3 is 16 amino acids. V shed 4 bases and J 1 base; nucleotides not matched to a gene: 6. Per the germline V gene, CDR1 is SNHLY and CDR2 is FYNNEI. The CDR3 loop reads CASSAIGTGGSYEQYF. In nucleotides, the CDR3 is TGTGCCAGCAGTGCCATCGGGACAGGGGGTTCCTACGAGCAGTACTTC.

The gene calls are TRBV18 and TRBJ1-2; the match to TRBD1 covers 8 bases. CDR3 length equals 13 residues. Looked up from germline, CDR1 is KGHSH and CDR2 is LQKENI. V was pared by 6 bases and J by 3 bases, with 3 bases of the junction left unmatched. The CDR3 sequence is CASSQDRDYGYTF. CDR3 sequence (DNA): TGTGCCAGCTCTCAGGACAGGGACTATGGCTACACCTTC.

Here the CDR3 reads CASSFILQETQYF. CDR3 coding DNA: TGTGCCAGCAGTTTTATCCTTCAAGAGACCCAGTACTTC. The rearrangement links TRBV28 to TRBJ2-5; D call uncertain. CDR1 and CDR2 from the germline V gene are MDHEN and SYDVKM. V was shortened by 3 bases and J by 2 bases, with 7 bases between the two germline ends. This CDR3 contains 13 residues.

This rearrangement joins TRBV6-5 to TRBJ1-2; maybe TRBD1 (6 bases). This CDR3 has 14 residues. Germline CDR1 reads MNHEY; CDR2 reads SVGAGI. The V end lost 6 bases, the J end lost 4 bases, and 15 bases lay between the germline ends. The CDR3 reads CASREGGGAYGYTF. DNA of the CDR3: TGTGCCAGCAGGGAGGGGGGGGGAGCCTATGGCTACACCTTC.

The rearrangement joins TRBV7-9 to TRBJ2-2; 12 bases map to TRBD2. V gave up 3 bases and J gave up 6 bases; unmatched junction bases: 8. CDR3 size: 17 residues. Germline values: CDR1 SEHNR, CDR2 FQNEAQ (reference sequence). CDR3 in amino acids: CASSLETSGRFSGELFF. The DNA of the CDR3 is TGTGCCAGCAGCTTGGAGACTAGCGGGAGATTTTCCGGGGAGCTGTTTTTT.